These T cell receptor beta chains were read from a single sample in a study of blood T cell repertoires in COVID-19. Using immunoSEQ multiplex PCR, the repertoire was profiled, and TCRdb retains in-frame clones only, with some absent. The sample has about 230,000 clones; around 84% are singletons. The sequencing input was peripheral blood. The receptors originated from a man aged 35-49 years who had recovered from COVID-19. The CDR3 runs from the conserved cysteine through the conserved F or W. A D gene is named only where the DNA matches it firmly. Only part of the rows carry a size: once, few, many, or a class if the clone is expanded.

j_gene | d_gene | abundance | v_gene | CDR3aa | CDR3nt
TRBJ2-7 | TRBD1 | - | TRBV19 | CASTGDSGYEQYF | TGTGCCAGTACCGGGGACAGTGGCTACGAGCAGTACTTC
TRBJ2-3 | TRBD2 | - | TRBV7-6 | CASSFLPSGSYTDTQYF | TGTGCCAGCAGCTTCCTCCCTAGCGGGAGTTATACAGATACGCAGTATTTT
TRBJ1-2 | TRBD1 | - | TRBV7-9 | CASSSWDSPYGYTF | TGTGCCAGCAGCTCCTGGGACAGTCCTTATGGCTACACCTTC
TRBJ1-4 | TRBD1 | - | TRBV11-3 | CASSLGPGGIATNEKLFF | TGTGCCAGCAGCTTAGGTCCAGGGGGCATTGCAACTAATGAAAAACTGTTTTTT
TRBJ1-2 | TRBD1 | - | TRBV19 | CASSSLRQGSRSYTF | TGTGCCAGTAGTTCCCTGCGACAGGGGTCGAGAAGCTACACCTTC
TRBJ2-5 | - | - | TRBV27 | CASSRVPQSETQYF | TGTGCCAGCAGCCGGGTACCTCAGTCGGAGACCCAGTACTTC
TRBJ1-2 | - | - | TRBV9 | CASSVDLGARSYTF | TGTGCCAGCAGCGTAGATTTGGGGGCCAGGAGCTACACCTTC
TRBJ2-7 | TRBD1 | few | TRBV5-1 | CASSQGAGQGDLQYF | TGCGCCAGCAGCCAAGGAGCGGGACAGGGGGACCTTCAGTACTTC
TRBJ2-3 | - | few | TRBV5-1 | CASSSGRSTDTQYF | TGCGCCAGCAGCTCCGGGAGAAGCACAGATACGCAGTATTTT
TRBJ1-5 | TRBD1 | - | TRBV5-1 | CASSLGGLGQGLLSNQPQHF | TGCGCCAGCAGCTTGGGTGGGCTGGGACAGGGCCTTCTTAGCAATCAGCCCCAGCATTTT
TRBJ1-5 | TRBD1 | - | TRBV19 | CASIDRGRNQPQHF | TGTGCCAGTATTGACAGGGGACGCAATCAGCCCCAGCATTTT
TRBJ2-3 | - | - | TRBV11-2 | CASSLGPADTQYF | TGTGCCAGCAGCTTAGGTCCAGCAGATACGCAGTATTTT
TRBJ2-1 | TRBD2 | - | TRBV12-5 | CASGLPLRTSGRFGEQFF | TGTGCTAGTGGTTTGCCCCTCCGCACTAGCGGGAGGTTTGGTGAGCAGTTCTTC
TRBJ2-7 | - | once | TRBV5-4 | CASSLRGRNEQYF | TGTGCCAGCAGCTTGCGAGGGAGGAACGAGCAGTACTTC
TRBJ2-2 | - | - | TRBV21-1 | CARRTGLTGELFF | TGTGCCAGAAGGACAGGGCTCACCGGGGAGCTGTTTTTT
TRBJ2-5 | TRBD2 | - | TRBV6-1 | CASSERTSGGALGSETQYF | TGTGCCAGCAGTGAAAGGACTAGCGGGGGGGCACTGGGCTCAGAGACCCAGTACTTC
TRBJ1-1 | TRBD1 | - | TRBV28 | CASSWGDRLNTEAFF | TGTGCCAGCAGTTGGGGGGACAGGTTGAACACTGAAGCTTTCTTT
TRBJ2-7 | - | once | TRBV21-1 | CASSKGRGPHEQYF | TGTGCCAGCAGCAAAGGGAGGGGTCCCCACGAGCAGTACTTC
TRBJ2-7 | - | - | TRBV6-5 | CASSSRSGTPTYEQYF | TGTGCCAGCAGTTCGAGGTCCGGGACACCTACCTACGAGCAGTACTTC
TRBJ1-4 | TRBD1 | - | TRBV2 | CASSRTGGYNEKLFF | TGTGCCAGCAGTCGGACAGGGGGCTATAATGAAAAACTGTTTTTT
TRBJ1-4 | TRBD1 | few | TRBV5-8 | CASIRQGRGEKLFF | TGTGCCAGCATCAGACAGGGAAGAGGTGAAAAACTGTTTTTT
TRBJ1-2 | - | - | TRBV11-2 | CASSLGRQAGSYTF | TGTGCCAGCAGCTTAGGTCGGCAGGCGGGTAGCTACACCTTC
TRBJ1-4 | - | - | TRBV10-1 | CASSESGEKLFF | TGCGCCAGCAGTGAGTCCGGTGAAAAACTGTTTTTT
TRBJ2-7 | TRBD1 | - | TRBV9 | CASSRAGQGAPHEQYF | TGTGCCAGCAGCCGAGCGGGACAGGGGGCGCCCCACGAGCAGTACTTC
TRBJ2-5 | - | - | TRBV11-2 | CASSLAGFQETQYF | TGTGCCAGCAGCTTAGCCGGGTTCCAAGAGACCCAGTACTTC
TRBJ2-7 | TRBD1 | once | TRBV5-1 | CASSRGDSYDYEQYF | TGCGCCAGCAGCCGAGGGGACAGCTACGACTACGAGCAGTACTTC
TRBJ2-1 | - | - | TRBV30 | CAWRGPHNEQFF | TGTGCCTGGAGGGGGCCCCACAATGAGCAGTTCTTC
TRBJ2-1 | TRBD2 | - | TRBV6-5 | CASSYFLAGNNEQFF | TGTGCCAGCAGTTATTTCCTAGCGGGTAACAATGAGCAGTTCTTC
TRBJ1-6 | - | - | TRBV30 | CAWASPPYNSPLHF | TGTGCCTGGGCCTCCCCTCCCTATAATTCACCCCTCCACTTT
TRBJ1-5 | TRBD1 | - | TRBV11-2 | CASSSGDSSNQPQHF | TGTGCCAGCAGCTCGGGGGACAGTAGCAATCAGCCCCAGCATTTT
TRBJ2-1 | TRBD1 | - | TRBV30 | CAWRYRGAGVF | TGTGCCTGGAGATACAGGGGCGCAGGGGTCTTC
TRBJ1-1 | TRBD1 | - | TRBV5-1 | CASSVGPGQGYTEAFF | TGCGCCAGCAGCGTGGGACCGGGACAGGGTTACACTGAAGCTTTCTTT
TRBJ2-2 | TRBD1 | - | TRBV27 | CASRGQGGNTGELFF | TGTGCCAGCCGGGGACAGGGGGGGAACACCGGGGAGCTGTTTTTT
TRBJ1-2 | - | - | TRBV19 | CASSIGQVNGYTF | TGTGCCAGTAGTATAGGACAGGTGAATGGCTACACCTTC
TRBJ2-2 | TRBD2 | once | TRBV9 | CASSVANSGGQTGELFF | TGTGCCAGCAGCGTAGCAAATAGCGGGGGGCAAACCGGGGAGCTGTTTTTT
TRBJ1-2 | - | - | TRBV6-5 | CASSSGKGGGYTF | TGTGCCAGCAGTTCCGGGAAGGGAGGGGGCTACACCTTC
TRBJ2-1 | TRBD2 | - | TRBV10-3 | CAISGDSASGLNNEQFF | TGTGCCATCAGTGGGGATTCGGCTAGCGGGTTGAACAATGAGCAGTTCTTC
TRBJ2-7 | TRBD2 | - | TRBV11-2 | CASSSRTSGQFSYEQYF | TGTGCCAGCAGCTCAAGGACTAGCGGGCAGTTCTCCTACGAGCAGTACTTC
TRBJ1-6 | TRBD1 | - | TRBV30 | CAWSATGGNSPLHF | TGTGCCTGGAGTGCCACAGGGGGCAATTCACCCCTCCACTTT
TRBJ2-3 | TRBD2 | - | TRBV15 | CATSRRAGGFSDTQYF | TGTGCCACCAGCAGACGAGCGGGAGGGTTTTCAGATACGCAGTATTTT
TRBJ2-1 | - | - | TRBV29-1 | CSVARDNEQFF | TGCAGCGTTGCTCGGGACAATGAGCAGTTCTTC
TRBJ2-7 | - | - | TRBV7-2 | CASSYSGSASYEQYF | TGTGCCAGCAGTTACAGCGGTAGTGCGTCCTACGAGCAGTACTTC
TRBJ1-3 | TRBD1 | - | TRBV5-1 | CASSRTGGENTIYF | TGCGCCAGCAGCCGGACAGGGGGGGAAAACACCATATATTTT
TRBJ2-1 | TRBD2 | once | TRBV6-2/TRBV6-3 | CASSTTSGRYNEQFF | TGTGCCAGCAGCACGACTAGCGGGAGATACAATGAGCAGTTCTTC
TRBJ2-3 | TRBD1 | - | TRBV19 | CASSIGQGADTQYF | TGTGCCAGTAGTATCGGGCAGGGGGCAGATACGCAGTATTTT
TRBJ1-2 | - | - | TRBV27 | CASSREVGGYGYTF | TGTGCCAGCAGCCGGGAGGTAGGGGGTTATGGCTACACCTTC
TRBJ2-1 | - | - | TRBV3-1/TRBV3-2 | CASSQGTFHYNEQFF | TGTGCCAGCAGCCAAGGGACTTTCCACTACAATGAGCAGTTCTTC
TRBJ2-5 | - | - | TRBV19 | CASSEPRWQETQYF | TGTGCCAGTAGTGAGCCGCGTTGGCAAGAGACCCAGTACTTC
TRBJ2-5 | - | once | TRBV2 | CASNPGYQETQYF | TGTGCCAGCAACCCCGGGTACCAAGAGACCCAGTACTTC
TRBJ2-5 | - | - | TRBV5-8 | CASSPYDVRWETQYF | TGTGCCAGCAGCCCGTATGACGTCAGGTGGGAGACCCAGTACTTC
TRBJ1-1 | TRBD1 | - | TRBV18 | CASSLDRGRGPNTEAFF | TGTGCCAGCTCACTTGACAGGGGGCGAGGACCGAACACTGAAGCTTTCTTT
TRBJ1-2 | TRBD1 | - | TRBV5-1 | CASSWTGTGGYGYTF | TGCGCCAGCAGCTGGACCGGGACAGGGGGCTATGGCTACACCTTC
TRBJ2-2 | TRBD2 | few | TRBV27 | CASTRTSGSGNTGELFF | TGTGCCAGCACGCGGACTAGCGGGAGCGGGAACACCGGGGAGCTGTTTTTT